The source of this T cell receptor (beta chain) is a study of shared clonotypes between healthy human individuals. CDR3 length: 15 residues. CDR1 and CDR2 from the germline V gene are MNHEY and SVGAGI. V lost 6 bases, J lost 6 bases, and 17 bases lay in between. It was across several immunoSEQ plates that each subset's genomic DNA was evenly split. The assay was immunoSEQ multiplex PCR, and TCRdb's table has in-frame clones only and misses some. The sample includes some 2.4 million clones, approximately 94% of them seen just once. There were only Caucasian adults among the donors, and all lived in Nashville, Tennessee. Subsets obtained from CD4+ cells comprised CD45RA+ naive and CD45RA-negative memory cells. This clone was detected only a few times.

Sequences were obtained from naive CD4+ T cells from PBMCs. The subset was: CD45RA+ positively selected. The TCR sequence derives from a man aged 18 to 29 in good health. Some clones in this sample may be carry-over from other donors' samples. The chain employs TRBV6-5 and TRBJ2-2; tentative D call: TRBD1 (6 bases). Here the CDR3 reads CASSRGQGSSGELFF. In DNA form, the CDR3 reads TGTGCCAGCAGCCGGGGCCAGGGGTCCTCCGGGGAGCTGTTTTTT.